Reported below is one T cell receptor beta chain. The antigen is unknown. Germline V CDR1 and CDR2: MNHEY, SMNVEV (reference sequence). The CDR3 runs to 13 residues. With 5 bases clipped from V and 3 bases from J, the junction kept 4 bases outside the gene matches. These data originate in a study of cytomegalovirus exposure and HLA in healthy donors. Study observations and caveats: In a later analysis, the majority of CMV-associated beta chains seemingly showed HLA restriction.

It was with 60 Vbeta and 13 Jbeta primers that the PCR ran. The method was immunoSEQ multiplex PCR; TCRdb's version includes in-frame clones alone and lacks a portion of them. Of tens of thousands of clones listed, under 85% were seen once; the top ten hold roughly 47%. The rearrangement joins TRBV27 to TRBJ2-7, with 7 bases fitting TRBD1. This TCR was sampled from a man aged 45-65 years in good health and CMV-seropositive. Input material: PBMCs. CDR3 bases: TGTGCCAGCAGTCGGACAGGAGGCTACGAGCAGTACTTC. This gives the protein CASSRTGGYEQYF.